Below, 12 T cell receptor beta chains from the same sample are listed, as sequenced in a study of cytomegalovirus exposure and HLA in healthy donors. Sequenced by immunoSEQ multiplex PCR; TCRdb stores in-frame clones only, minus some. This sample has 200,000 to 250,000 clones, with around 90% found just once. Material: PBMCs. The receptors here all came from a woman aged 18-35 years in good health and CMV-seropositive.

This chain uses TRBV13 with TRBJ2-1; maybe TRBD2 (6 bases). CDR1 is PRHDT, CDR2 FYEKMQ, per germline (reference sequence). The V and J ends lost 2 bases and 3 bases respectively, with 11 bases between them. The CDR3 extends over 15 amino acids. CDR3 DNA: TGTGCCAGCAGCTTATTGGTGGGACTCTACAATGAGCAGTTCTTC. This codes for CASSLLVGLYNEQFF.

This rearrangement joins TRBV5-4 to TRBJ1-4; D is perhaps TRBD1 (5 bases). Trimming left V 2 bases short and J 8 bases short, with 19 bases between. The CDR3 is 16 amino acids. Germline values: CDR1 SGHNT, CDR2 YYREEE (reference sequence). The CDR3 sequence: CASSFGVGEEGEKLFF. CDR3 sequence (DNA): TGTGCCAGCAGCTTTGGGGTAGGGGAGGAAGGCGAAAAACTGTTTTTT.

J is TRBJ1-1 and V is TRBV2, with 7 bases aligning to TRBD1. From germline, CDR1 is SNHLY and CDR2 FYNNEI. The trim removed 8 bases at V and 6 bases at J, leaving 18 bases unmatched. This CDR3 contains 16 residues. CDR3 nucleotides: TGTGCCAGCTGTGGGTCTGGAGGGGGCGTAATCTCTGAAGCTTTCTTT. This gives the protein CASCGSGGGVISEAFF.

The chain combines TRBV27 with TRBJ1-1, with D hard to call. Germline CDR1 reads MNHEY; CDR2 reads SMNVEV (reference sequence). Trimming left V 5 bases short and J 2 bases short, with 9 bases between. CDR3 size: 13 residues. The CDR3 sequence is CASSEQSNTEAFF. CDR3 sequence (DNA): TGTGCCAGCAGTGAACAGAGTAACACTGAAGCTTTCTTT.

V usage is TRBV10-2 and J usage is TRBJ2-3, with 8 bases aligning to TRBD2. Losses at the gene ends were 1 base for V and 14 bases for J; bases not matched to a gene: 5. This CDR3 contains 12 residues. Germline values: CDR1 WSHSY, CDR2 SAAADI. The CDR3 nucleotides are TGCGCCAGCAGTGAGTGGAGCGGGAGTTCGTATTTT. It yields the protein CASSEWSGSSYF.

This clone was observed a few times. The genes are TRBV19 and TRBJ1-1, with 9 bases identical to TRBD1. This CDR3 has 13 amino acids. The germline V gene encodes CDR1 LNHDA and CDR2 SQIVND (reference sequence). Trimming cost V 7 bases and J 11 bases; bases outside gene matches: 11. The CDR3 nucleotides are TGTGCCAGTATCCGGACAGGGGCCTTGAATGCTTTCTTT. Its protein product is CASIRTGALNAFF.

The chain recombines TRBV7-8 with TRBJ2-1; 13 bases are a match to TRBD2. V gave up 1 base and J gave up 8 bases; unmatched junction bases: 5. CDR3 size: 16 residues. Germline assignment: CDR1 SGHVS and CDR2 FQNEAQ. The CDR3 region is CASSLGTSGSWDEQFF. CDR3 nucleotides: TGTGCCAGCAGCTTAGGGACTAGCGGGAGCTGGGATGAGCAGTTCTTC.

This chain connects TRBV19 to TRBJ2-2, with 9 bases identical to TRBD2. This CDR3 has 15 residues. Germline CDR1 LNHDA, CDR2 SQIVND (reference sequence). Trimming at V came to 6 bases and at J to 6 bases, leaving 8 bases not matched to a gene. The CDR3 sequence is CASRILAGGAGELFF. The DNA for the CDR3 is TGTGCCAGTAGGATTCTGGCGGGGGGGGCCGGGGAGCTGTTTTTT.

The CDR3 is CASSIPGTGIPREQFF. CDR3 nucleotides: TGTGCCAGTAGTATTCCCGGGACAGGGATCCCCCGTGAGCAGTTCTTC. The chain combines TRBV19 with TRBJ2-1, with 9 bases that match TRBD1. V dropped 3 bases and J dropped 9; count of bases not matched to a gene: 12. This CDR3 is 16 amino acids long. Germline assignment: CDR1 LNHDA and CDR2 SQIVND (reference sequence).

The chain has TRBV7-9 and TRBJ2-5, with 12 bases lining up with TRBD1. CDR3 length equals 17 residues. After removal of 4 bases from V and 6 bases from J, the junction contained 12 bases not matched to a gene. Germline-derived CDR1 and CDR2 are SEHNR and FQNEAQ (reference sequence). The CDR3 reads CASSSGDRGRKVQTQYF. The CDR3 bases are TGTGCCAGCAGCTCAGGGGACAGGGGGCGGAAGGTGCAGACCCAGTACTTC.

This clone occurred once. This rearrangement joins TRBV29-1 to TRBJ2-1; TRBD2 matches at 7 bases. V gave up 3 bases and J gave up 4 bases; unmatched junction bases: 6. From germline, CDR1 is SQVTM and CDR2 ANQGSEA. CDR3 length equals 14 residues. CDR3 sequence: CSVDTSGDYNEQFF. The CDR3 bases are TGCAGCGTTGACACAAGCGGGGATTACAATGAGCAGTTCTTC.

The chain employs TRBV2 and TRBJ2-3; a possible D gene is TRBD1 (5 bases). The germline gives CDR1 SNHLY, CDR2 FYNNEI. This CDR3 region has 13 residues. V was cut by 6 bases and J by 2 bases, with 9 bases left in between. In DNA form, the CDR3 reads TGTGCCAGCAGGGGGCGACCCACAGATACGCAGTATTTT. Amino acid sequence: CASRGRPTDTQYF.